Below, 31 T cell receptor beta chains from the same sample are listed, as sequenced in a study of Tregs in tolerant kidney transplant recipients. Produced via immunoSEQ multiplex PCR; TCRdb's table is partial and in-frame only. This repertoire shows around 86,000 clones, around 90% found once; its top ten account for roughly 1.4%. The nonmyeloablative bone marrow transplants came from related graft donors, with transient mixed chimerism. Material: CD4+ T cells from blood (PBMCs), obtained 24 months after the transplant. These receptor sequences come from a human patient who received a combined kidney and bone marrow transplant. Some of the T cells might come from the graft donor.

This chain links TRBV5-6 with TRBJ1-6; D possibly corresponds to TRBD1 (6 bases). This CDR3 is 15 amino acids long. V was trimmed by 4 bases and J by 1 base, leaving 9 bases between them. Looked up from germline, CDR1 is SGHDT and CDR2 is YYEEEE. The CDR3 region is CASSARGSYNSPLHF. The CDR3 nucleotides read TGTGCCAGCAGCGCCAGGGGTTCCTATAATTCACCCCTCCACTTT.

This chain joins TRBV7-3 and TRBJ1-2; the D gene is possibly TRBD1 (5 bases). V gave up 0 bases and J gave up 8 bases, with 13 bases separating them. Germline CDR1 reads SGHTA; CDR2 reads FQGTGA. The CDR3 loop spans 14 amino acids. This chain's CDR3 is CASSLTSGSQGYTF. CDR3 bases: TGTGCCAGCAGCTTAACGTCAGGGTCTCAGGGCTACACCTTC.

V and J are TRBV19 and TRBJ2-2; possibly TRBD1 for D (6 bases). Germline V gene lookup returns CDR1 LNHDA and CDR2 SQIVND (reference sequence). This CDR3 is built from 14 residues. V gave up 8 bases and J gave up 0 bases, with 10 bases separating them. The CDR3 DNA is TGTGCCAGTCGGACAGAACCGAACACCGGGGAGCTGTTTTTT. Its translation is CASRTEPNTGELFF. The full variable domain, with the rest looked up from reference TRBV19 and TRBJ2-2, is DGGITQSPKYLFRKEGQNVTLSCEQNLNHDAMYWYRQDPGQGLRLIYYSQIVNDFQKGDIAEGYSVSREKKESFPLTVTSAQKNPTAFYLCASRTEPNTGELFFGEGSRLTVL.

This rearrangement joins TRBV7-9 to TRBJ2-7, with 8 bases fitting TRBD2. The ends lost 7 bases at V and 7 bases at J; junction bases unmatched: 6. This CDR3 spans 12 amino acids. Germline V gene sequence: CDR1 SEHNR, CDR2 FQNEAQ (reference sequence). CDR3 sequence reads: CASTLGGDEQYF. The CDR3 region has the DNA TGTGCCAGCACCCTCGGGGGGGATGAGCAGTACTTC. Variable domain in full (rest from reference TRBV7-9 and TRBJ2-7): DTGVSQNPRHKITKRGQNVTFRCDPISEHNRLYWYRQTLGQGPEFLTYFQNEAQLEKSRLLSDRFSAERPKGSFSTLEIQRTEQGDSAMYLCASTLGGDEQYFGPGTRLTVT.

This clone occurred once. Here the CDR3 reads CASSSRAGNYGYTF. The DNA of the CDR3 is TGTGCCAGCAGCTCAAGGGCGGGGAACTATGGCTACACCTTC. The chain links TRBV7-9 to TRBJ1-2; no definite D call. This CDR3 contains 14 residues. CDR1 is SEHNR and CDR2 is FQNEAQ in the germline V gene (reference sequence). V lost 4 bases to trimming and J lost 2 bases, with 11 bases between them.

DNA for the CDR3: TGCGCCAGCAGCCTTAGAGAAGCAAGAGATACGCAGTATTTT. It is translated as CASSLREARDTQYF. The rearrangement uses TRBV4-3 and TRBJ2-3; D unresolved. The V and J ends lost 4 bases and 5 bases respectively, with 13 bases between them. Germline V lookup: CDR1 LGHNA, CDR2 YSLEER. The CDR3 runs to 14 residues.

CDR3 loop: CASSLLLAGPGELFF. The CDR3, as DNA: TGTGCCAGCAGCTTATTACTAGCGGGACCTGGGGAGCTGTTTTTT. The V call is TRBV7-3, the J call TRBJ2-2; 10 nucleotides line up with TRBD2. The V and J ends lost 2 bases and 8 bases, in that order; junction bases with no gene match: 5. Germline V lookup: CDR1 SGHTA, CDR2 FQGTGA. This CDR3 has 15 residues.

This rearrangement joins TRBV5-6 to TRBJ2-7; 7 nucleotides agree with TRBD2. V was pared by 5 bases and J by 6 bases, with 8 bases of the junction left unmatched. The germline gives CDR1 SGHDT, CDR2 YYEEEE. The CDR3 consists of 13 residues. CDR3 region: CASRPTSEREQYF. CDR3 DNA sequence: TGTGCCAGCAGACCCACTAGCGAGCGCGAGCAGTACTTC. The full variable domain, its missing parts supplied by reference TRBV5-6 and TRBJ2-7, is DAGVTQSPTHLIKTRGQQVTLRCSPKSGHDTVSWYQQALGQGPQFIFQYYEEEERQRGNFPDRFSGHQFPNYSSELNVNALLLGDSALYLCASRPTSEREQYFGPGTRLTVT.

This clone was seen more than once but under ten times. The chain joins TRBV10-3 to TRBJ2-1; the match to TRBD1 covers 11 bases. CDR1 and CDR2 from the germline V gene are ENHRY and SYGVKD. This CDR3 has 13 amino acids. V shed 7 bases and J 8 bases; nucleotides not matched to a gene: 4. The CDR3 here is CAITRTGGDEQFF. The DNA for the CDR3 is TGTGCCATCACCAGGACAGGGGGCGATGAGCAGTTCTTC.

The chain uses TRBV5-1 and TRBJ2-4; 10 bases map to TRBD2. From germline, CDR1 is SGHRS and CDR2 YFSETQ. V lost 7 bases to trimming and J lost 5 bases; unmatched junction nucleotides: 6. The CDR3 is 14 amino acids. The DNA of the CDR3 is TGCGCCAGCGGACGGACTAGCGGAGAAAACATTCAGTACTTC. This sequence encodes CASGRTSGENIQYF.

V gene TRBV7-6 combines with J gene TRBJ1-3; 10 bases match TRBD1. Germline V gene lookup returns CDR1 SGHVS and CDR2 FNYEAQ. This CDR3 comprises 17 residues. Trimming took 5 bases from V and 0 from J; bases not matched to a gene: 7. The CDR3 nucleotides read TGTGCCAGCAGCGCGAGTCGACAGGGGGCCTCTGGAAACACCATATATTTT. Its protein product is CASSASRQGASGNTIYF.

This chain uses TRBV4-1 with TRBJ2-7, with D perhaps matching TRBD2 (5 bases). This CDR3 region has 14 residues. Germline V CDR1 and CDR2: MGHRA, YSYEKL. Trimming stripped 1 base from V and 5 bases from J, with 12 bases between. The CDR3 protein is CASSQGFRGNEQYF. The CDR3, as DNA: TGCGCCAGCAGCCAAGGTTTTCGGGGAAACGAGCAGTACTTC.

The rearrangement links TRBV7-3 to TRBJ2-3, with D possibly matching TRBD1 (5 bases). CDR3 length: 15 residues. Germline V lookup: CDR1 SGHTA, CDR2 FQGTGA. The ends were cut back, 2 bases at V and 2 bases at J, with 11 bases in the middle. The CDR3 DNA reads TGTGCCAGCAGCTTACGTGGGGCCCCCACAGATACGCAGTATTTT. Its protein is CASSLRGAPTDTQYF. The variable domain in full, completed from reference TRBV7-3 and TRBJ2-3, reads GAGVSQTPSNKVTEKGKYVELRCDPISGHTALYWYRQSLGQGPEFLIYFQGTGAADDSGLPNDRFFAVRPEGSVSTLKIQRTERGDSAVYLCASSLRGAPTDTQYFGPGTRLTVL.

The chain links TRBV7-2 to TRBJ1-1, with unresolved D. There are 15 residues in the CDR3. The germline gives CDR1 SGHTA, CDR2 FQGNSA. Trimming took off 0 bases at V and 0 bases at J, with 8 bases between the two ends. The CDR3 DNA sequence: TGTGCCAGCAGCTTAGCTCCAGGCATGAACACTGAAGCTTTCTTT. This encodes CASSLAPGMNTEAFF.

The chain couples TRBV5-5 to TRBJ2-5; D gene unclear. Germline V lookup: CDR1 SGHKS, CDR2 YYEKEE (reference sequence). The CDR3 has 12 residues. V was cut by 3 bases and J by 5 bases, with 8 bases left in between. The CDR3 spells CASSSLGETQYF. CDR3 coding DNA: TGTGCCAGCAGCTCCCTCGGGGAGACCCAGTACTTC.

This sequence joins TRBV5-1 and TRBJ2-5; no clear D. Germline CDR1 reads SGHRS; CDR2 reads YFSETQ. Deletions cut 2 bases from V and 1 base from J, with 24 bases between. The CDR3 consists of 19 residues. The CDR3 sequence: CASSFRTLGHLSPQETQYF. For the CDR3, the DNA is TGCGCCAGCAGCTTTCGTACGCTTGGGCATTTGTCCCCCCAAGAGACCCAGTACTTC.

The chain is built from TRBV7-9 and TRBJ2-5; a weak D match, TRBD1 (6 bases). The V gene's germline CDR1 is SEHNR and CDR2 FQNEAQ (reference sequence). Trimming pared 5 bases from V and 5 bases from J, leaving 9 bases between. This CDR3 has 12 residues. The CDR3 region is CASSVQGETQYF. In DNA form, the CDR3 reads TGTGCCAGCAGCGTTCAGGGGGAGACCCAGTACTTC. Combining the CDR3 with reference TRBV7-9 and TRBJ2-5 gives the whole variable domain DTGVSQNPRHKITKRGQNVTFRCDPISEHNRLYWYRQTLGQGPEFLTYFQNEAQLEKSRLLSDRFSAERPKGSFSTLEIQRTEQGDSAMYLCASSVQGETQYFGPGTRLLVL.

The genes are TRBV4-1 and TRBJ1-2, with TRBD1 identical over 7 bases. The CDR3 is 13 amino acids. Trimming removed 4 bases from V and 3 bases from J; junction bases left unmatched: 2. The germline gives CDR1 MGHRA, CDR2 YSYEKL. In nucleotides, the CDR3 is TGCGCCAGCAGCCCAACAGGGGACTATGGCTACACCTTC. The encoded protein is CASSPTGDYGYTF.

The chain links TRBV21-1 to TRBJ1-1. TRBV21-1 is a recognized pseudogene. The CDR3 is made up of 15 amino acids. CDR3 sequence reads: CASSNGGESPTEAFF. CDR3 nucleotides: TGTGCCAGCAGCAATGGCGGGGAATCACCCACTGAAGCTTTCTTT.

The V and J genes are TRBV23-1 and TRBJ2-7; no reliable D call. Being an ORF, TRBV23-1 has a function that is uncertain. V was shortened by 0 bases and J by 5 bases, with 17 bases between the two germline ends. The CDR3 has 16 residues. The CDR3 DNA is TGCGCCAGCAGTCAATCCACGTCAGCCCCGCAGGACGAGCAGTACTTC. Its translation is CASSQSTSAPQDEQYF.

V is TRBV9 and J is TRBJ2-5, with a possible D match to TRBD2 (5 bases). The CDR3 consists of 13 residues. The germline V gene has CDR1 SGDLS and CDR2 YYNGEE. Trimming removed 2 bases at V and 7 bases at J, with 12 bases between. The CDR3 is CASSVSPEGTQYF. CDR3 DNA: TGTGCCAGCAGCGTGTCCCCAGAGGGGACCCAGTACTTC.

The chain employs TRBV7-9 and TRBJ2-1, with 8 bases identical to TRBD2. Looked up from germline, CDR1 is SEHNR and CDR2 is FQNEAQ (reference sequence). CDR3 length equals 13 residues. The J segment lost 8 bases and the V segment lost 5 bases, leaving 5 bases of the junction unmatched. This chain's CDR3 is CASSPRRGDEQFF. The CDR3 DNA follows: TGTGCCAGCAGCCCCCGGCGGGGGGATGAGCAGTTCTTC.

The rearrangement links TRBV7-2 to TRBJ2-3; 12 nucleotides line up with TRBD2. CDR1 is SGHTA and CDR2 is FQGNSA in the germline V gene. J gave up 5 bases and V 5 bases, and 5 bases lay outside the gene matches. The CDR3 contains 15 residues. For the CDR3, the DNA is TGTGCCAGCAGCCCCAGGACTAGCGGGGAAGATACGCAGTATTTT. Translated, it gives CASSPRTSGEDTQYF.

V gene TRBV30 combines with J gene TRBJ1-6, with a possible D match to TRBD1 (5 bases). Trimming removed 0 bases at V and 15 bases at J, with 9 bases between. The germline V gene encodes CDR1 GTSNPN and CDR2 SVGIG (reference sequence). The length of the CDR3 is 11 residues. CDR3 nucleotide sequence: TGTGCCTGGAGTGTAGTGCAGGGCCTCCACTTT. Translated: CAWSVVQGLHF.

The genes are TRBV4-3 and TRBJ2-7; D gene uncertain. This CDR3 comprises 16 residues. Per germline, CDR1 LGHNA and CDR2 YSLEER. The V end was cut by 0 bases, the J end by 2 bases, with 14 bases between. CDR3 sequence (DNA): TGCGCCAGCAGCCAAGAGTACGCAGGTCGAACCTACGAGCAGTACTTC. This codes for CASSQEYAGRTYEQYF.

V usage is TRBV10-3 and J usage is TRBJ2-1, with 11 bases matching TRBD2. Trimming at V came to 10 bases and at J to 6 bases, leaving 8 bases not matched to a gene. CDR1 is ENHRY and CDR2 is SYGVKD in the germline V gene. There are 14 residues in the CDR3. CDR3 sequence (DNA): TGTGCCAGCCAACTAGCGGGAGCAGCCAATGAGCAGTTCTTC. Its protein product is CASQLAGAANEQFF.

This chain joins TRBV28 and TRBJ1-4; D remains ambiguous. Germline V lookup: CDR1 MDHEN, CDR2 SYDVKM. This CDR3 is 15 amino acids long. Trimming stripped 4 bases from V and 8 bases from J, with 17 bases between. Here the CDR3 reads CASSSSGGLREKLFF. Here the CDR3 DNA reads TGTGCCAGCAGTTCTTCCGGAGGTCTAAGGGAAAAACTGTTTTTT.

The J gene is TRBJ2-4, the V gene TRBV5-1; D is possibly TRBD1 (5 bases). The germline V gene has CDR1 SGHRS and CDR2 YFSETQ. The CDR3 spans 13 residues. Trimming stripped 1 base from V and 8 bases from J, with 10 bases between. DNA of the CDR3: TGCGCCAGCAGCTTGCAGGGTCGGTACATTCAGTACTTC. Its protein is CASSLQGRYIQYF.

The count of this clone is one. V is TRBV28 and J is TRBJ2-3; D may be TRBD1 (5 bases). Per germline, CDR1 MDHEN and CDR2 SYDVKM. Between the trimmed V and J ends, which lost 1 base and 4 bases, there was a span of 9 bases. The CDR3 has 14 amino acids. The CDR3 spells CASSLLAGSDTQYF. For the CDR3, the DNA is TGTGCCAGCAGTTTATTGGCAGGGTCAGATACGCAGTATTTT.

This rearrangement joins TRBV5-1 to TRBJ2-5; TRBD2 matches at 10 bases. V was clipped by 0 bases and J by 5 bases; unmatched bases: 7. This CDR3 has 16 residues. The germline V gene encodes CDR1 SGHRS and CDR2 YFSETQ. CDR3 in amino acids: CASSLVLAGVGETQYF. In DNA, the CDR3 is TGCGCCAGCAGCTTGGTTCTAGCGGGGGTTGGGGAGACCCAGTACTTC.

The chain uses TRBV30 and TRBJ1-2, with a weak D call TRBD1 (5 bases). The germline V and J ends were trimmed by 5 bases and 7 bases, with 14 bases remaining between them. The germline V gene has CDR1 GTSNPN and CDR2 SVGIG (reference sequence). The CDR3 length is 12 residues. CDR3 nucleotide sequence: TGTGCCTGGCAAGTGACAGTAGCTGGCTACACCTTC. This translates into CAWQVTVAGYTF.